This T cell receptor (beta chain) was captured by sequencing in a study of blood T cell repertoires in COVID-19. After removal of 4 bases from V and 7 bases from J, the junction contained 4 bases not matched to a gene. The CDR3 contains 14 residues. Germline assignment: CDR1 SGHRS and CDR2 YFSETQ. The protocol was immunoSEQ multiplex PCR, while the TCRdb copy is restricted to in-frame clones and leaves out a portion. The sample includes some 390,000 clones, 70% to 90% of them seen just once. The J gene is TRBJ1-6, the V gene TRBV5-1, with 8 bases lining up with TRBD1. This receptor was taken from a woman aged 55-69 years with COVID-19, enrolled during active disease. The sample comprised peripheral blood. The CDR3 nucleotides are TGCGCCAGCAGCCCTGACAGGGGCAATTCACCCCTCCACTTT. This translates into CASSPDRGNSPLHF.